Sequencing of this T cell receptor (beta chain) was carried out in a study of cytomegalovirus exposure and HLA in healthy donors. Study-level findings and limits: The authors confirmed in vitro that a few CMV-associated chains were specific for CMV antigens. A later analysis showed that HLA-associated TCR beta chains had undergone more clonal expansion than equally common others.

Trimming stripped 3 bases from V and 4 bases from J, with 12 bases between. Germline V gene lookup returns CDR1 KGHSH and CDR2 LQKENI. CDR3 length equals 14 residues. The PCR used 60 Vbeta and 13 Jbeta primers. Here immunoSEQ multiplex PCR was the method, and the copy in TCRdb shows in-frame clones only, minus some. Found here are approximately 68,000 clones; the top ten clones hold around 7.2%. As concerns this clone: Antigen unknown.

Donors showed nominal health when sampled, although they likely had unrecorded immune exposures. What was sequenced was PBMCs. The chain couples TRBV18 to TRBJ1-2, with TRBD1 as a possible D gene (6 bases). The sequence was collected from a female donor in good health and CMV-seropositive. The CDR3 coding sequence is TGTGCCAGCTCACCTGGACAGACAAGCTATGGCTACACCTTC. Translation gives CASSPGQTSYGYTF.